The next 30 T cell receptor beta chains were all read from a single sample in a study of regulatory T cells in long-lasting Graves disease. Investigators prepared the TCR beta libraries by applying iRepertoire HTBI primers and Arm-PCR of CDR3 regions. TCRdb passed the multiplex PCR reads through MiXCR, listing each CDR3 protein once. The sample carries 500,000 or so distinct CDR3 sequences, 15% to 20% recorded once. Sample time point: newly diagnosed GD, antithyroid drugs for less than 3 months. Following extraction of RNA from PBMCs, that RNA was used to make the TCR library. The same data also went into a second study, on T cells in Graves' hyperthyroidism and ophthalmopathy.

The sequences come from peripheral blood mononuclear cells (PBMCs), collected at new diagnosis, from a patient treated with antithyroid drugs. The source of these receptors is a woman aged 40 to 65 with Graves disease.

The chain recombines TRBV28 with TRBJ2-7; D is uncertain. This CDR3 comprises 15 residues. Per the germline V gene, CDR1 is MDHEN and CDR2 is SYDVKM. The ends were cut back, 3 bases at V and 7 bases at J, with 19 bases in the middle. This CDR3 is CASSFYLDPLGEQYF. DNA of the CDR3: TGTGCCAGCAGTTTCTACCTGGACCCCTTGGGGGAGCAGTACTTC.

Comment on this clonotype: A much larger clone differs from this one at a single base, so this may be a read error. The rearrangement uses TRBV6-1 and TRBJ1-2; unclear D gene. CDR3 length: 12 amino acids. CDR1 and CDR2 (germline): MNHNS, SASEGT. CDR3 protein: CVSTPERGGYTF. CDR3 DNA sequence: TGTGTCAGCACCCCAGAGCGGGGAGGCTACACCTTC.

The table lists this clonotype with many counts. V gene TRBV12-3 or TRBV12-4 combines with J gene TRBJ1-1; no reliable D call. V gave up 4 bases and J gave up 6 bases, with 9 bases separating them. This CDR3 is built from 12 residues. The CDR3, as DNA: TGTGCCAGCAGTTGGGGAACCTCTGAAGCTTTCTTT. Residues: CASSWGTSEAFF.

CDR3 in amino acids: CAISEIEGTAYEQYF. CDR3 coding DNA: TGTGCCATCAGTGAGATCGAAGGGACAGCCTACGAGCAGTACTTC. The chain links TRBV10-3 to TRBJ2-7, with TRBD1 matching 7 bases. The CDR3 runs to 15 residues. After removal of 2 bases from V and 2 bases from J, the junction contained 6 bases not matched to a gene. Germline CDR1 is ENHRY and CDR2 is SYGVKD.

This clonotype was seen only a few times. The chain recombines TRBV28 with TRBJ1-2, with 7 bases identical to TRBD1. The CDR3 is 15 amino acids. The V gene's germline CDR1 is MDHEN and CDR2 SYDVKM. V lost 4 bases, J lost 0 bases, and 5 bases stayed unmatched. The CDR3: CASSSGTASNYGYTF. Written as DNA, the CDR3 is TGTGCCAGCAGTTCCGGGACAGCATCTAACTATGGCTACACCTTC.

There are many counts of this clonotype. The rearrangement links TRBV3-1 to TRBJ2-3; D gene unclear. CDR1 and CDR2 from the germline V gene are LGHDT and YNNKEL (reference sequence). This CDR3 is built from 15 residues. V shed 1 base and J shed 4 bases, with 12 bases lying between them. The CDR3 DNA is TGTGCCAGCAGCCAAGGGGCTAGTCCCGCAGATACGCAGTATTTT. As protein: CASSQGASPADTQYF.

A few counts support this clonotype. The J gene is TRBJ2-5, the V gene TRBV6-1, with D unclear. V gave up 2 bases and J gave up 4 bases, with 11 bases separating them. There are 14 residues in the CDR3. Germline V gene data show CDR1 as MNHNS and CDR2 as SASEGT. CDR3 DNA: TGTGCCAGCAGTGAACTCTGGGTCGGAGAGACCCAGTACTTC. This translates into CASSELWVGETQYF.

As concerns this clonotype: This clone may be a read error of a much larger clone one base away. The chain recombines TRBV2 with TRBJ1-5; D is ambiguous. The CDR3 length is 16 residues. The germline gives CDR1 SNHLY, CDR2 FYNNEI. V lost 6 bases, J lost 1 base, and 16 bases lay in between. CDR3 region: CASSPGRTRSNQPQHF. As DNA, the CDR3 is TGTGCCAGCAGCCCCGGGAGGACGCGAAGCAATCAGCCCCAGCATTTT.

This clonotype was detected many times. The chain joins TRBV7-8 to TRBJ1-5, with TRBD1 identical over 7 bases. J lost 0 bases, V lost 0 bases, and 2 bases had no gene match. CDR1 and CDR2 from the germline V gene are SGHVS and FQNEAQ. This CDR3 comprises 16 residues. The CDR3 region is CASSLADRNSNQPQHF. The CDR3 DNA follows: TGTGCCAGCAGCTTAGCGGACAGGAATAGCAATCAGCCCCAGCATTTT.

This clonotype was detected only a few times. This rearrangement joins TRBV4-1 to TRBJ1-2, with unresolved D. The V gene lost 2 bases and the J gene lost 4 bases, with 17 bases spanning the gap. The CDR3 runs to 16 residues. Per the germline V gene, CDR1 is MGHRA and CDR2 is YSYEKL. The CDR3 loop reads CASSQSRDGPRYGYTF. CDR3 DNA: TGCGCCAGCAGCCAATCTCGTGACGGACCCCGCTATGGCTACACCTTC.

This clonotype has more than one count but fewer than ten. The chain is built from TRBV4-2 and TRBJ1-2, with no clear D. Germline loops: CDR1 LGHNA, CDR2 YNFKEQ. Trimming took off 0 bases at V and 4 bases at J, with 15 bases between the two ends. The CDR3 consists of 16 residues. The CDR3 bases are TGTGCCAGCAGCCAAGATATCGAGACGGCCGTCTATGGCTACACCTTC. This gives the protein CASSQDIETAVYGYTF.

This clonotype showed up many times. V and J are TRBV3-1 and TRBJ2-7, with D possibly TRBD2 on 7 matching bases. Germline CDR1 reads LGHDT; CDR2 reads YNNKEL (reference sequence). With 1 base removed from V and 3 bases from J, the gap between germline ends came to 19 bases. The CDR3 runs 17 residues. Written as DNA, the CDR3 is TGTGCCAGCAGCCAAGCTTTGGGGGGGCCTTTAAACTACGAGCAGTACTTC. Translation gives CASSQALGGPLNYEQYF.

The chain uses TRBV5-6 and TRBJ2-1, with D unclear. The CDR3 has 16 amino acids. Germline V gene data show CDR1 as SGHDT and CDR2 as YYEEEE. Trimming removed 0 bases from V and 0 bases from J, with 10 bases in between. CDR3 region: CASSLANPSSYNEQFF. The CDR3 DNA is TGTGCCAGCAGCTTGGCCAATCCGAGCTCCTACAATGAGCAGTTCTTC.

This clonotype has at least ten counts. The chain combines TRBV6-1 with TRBJ2-5; D is possibly TRBD1 (5 bases). This CDR3 comprises 14 residues. The V gene's germline CDR1 is MNHNS and CDR2 SASEGT. V was pared by 8 bases and J by 6 bases, with 19 bases between. CDR3 residues: CASEDTNSKKTQYF. CDR3 DNA sequence: TGTGCCAGCGAGGACACAAATTCCAAGAAGACCCAGTACTTC.

The chain uses TRBV25-1 and TRBJ2-3; 9 bases fit TRBD2. V lost 3 bases and J lost 5; bases outside the gene matches: 6. The CDR3 length is 15 residues. Per the germline V gene, CDR1 is MGHDK and CDR2 is SYGVNS. The CDR3 bases are TGTGCCAGCAGTGAGGCCCTAGCGGGGATAGATACGCAGTATTTT. Protein product: CASSEALAGIDTQYF.

As to this clonotype: This may come from a read error, since a much larger clone is one base off. This chain uses TRBV28 with TRBJ1-1; D is ambiguous. CDR3 length: 15 residues. The ends were cut back, 4 bases at V and 2 bases at J, with 14 bases in the middle. Germline V gene lookup returns CDR1 MDHEN and CDR2 SYDVKM. Here the CDR3 DNA reads TGTGCCAGCAGTTACCCCGACCCAGGTAACACTGAAGCTTTCTTT. It codes for CASSYPDPGNTEAFF.

This clonotype has a count of ten or more. The V gene is TRBV6-1, the J gene TRBJ2-5; 10 bases match TRBD2. V shed 4 bases and J 5 bases; nucleotides not matched to a gene: 7. Per the germline V gene, CDR1 is MNHNS and CDR2 is SASEGT. The CDR3 totals 15 residues. CDR3 sequence: CASSGTSGEWETQYF. CDR3 in DNA: TGTGCCAGCAGTGGAACTAGCGGGGAATGGGAGACCCAGTACTTC.

This chain links TRBV30 with TRBJ1-2, with 9 bases matching TRBD1. After removal of 0 bases from V and 7 bases from J, the junction contained 12 bases not matched to a gene. Germline values: CDR1 GTSNPN, CDR2 SVGIG (reference sequence). This CDR3 is built from 16 residues. The CDR3 sequence is CAWSVQNRGRQGGYTF. CDR3 nucleotide sequence: TGTGCCTGGAGTGTACAGAACAGGGGGCGCCAGGGTGGCTACACCTTC.

The CDR3 bases are TGTGCCAGTAGTGGGGACAGTGAAGCTTTCTTT. Amino acids: CASSGDSEAFF. This rearrangement joins TRBV19 to TRBJ1-1, with 7 bases that match TRBD1. Germline values: CDR1 LNHDA, CDR2 SQIVND (reference sequence). The V segment lost 5 bases and the J segment 7 bases; nucleotides outside the gene matches: 1. CDR3 length: 11 residues. Full variable domain (missing parts from reference TRBV19 and TRBJ1-1): DGGITQSPKYLFRKEGQNVTLSCEQNLNHDAMYWYRQDPGQGLRLIYYSQIVNDFQKGDIAEGYSVSREKKESFPLTVTSAQKNPTAFYLCASSGDSEAFFGQGTRLTVV.

This clonotype turned up a few times. This chain uses TRBV12-3 or TRBV12-4 with TRBJ2-7; TRBD2 matches at 15 bases. The CDR3 totals 16 residues. J gave up 0 bases and V 6 bases, and 3 bases lay outside the gene matches. CDR3 nucleotides: TGTGCCAGCAGAGGACTAGCGGGGGGGATCTCCTACGAGCAGTACTTC. As protein: CASRGLAGGISYEQYF.

In its sample, this clonotype was seen a few times. The genes are TRBV9 and TRBJ2-5; D might be TRBD2 (6 bases). Per the germline V gene, CDR1 is SGDLS and CDR2 is YYNGEE. The CDR3 is 17 amino acids. Trimming left V 6 bases short and J 7 bases short, with 28 bases between. CDR3 sequence: CASNPTPKTAAEGTQYF. CDR3 nucleotides: TGTGCCAGCAACCCGACCCCGAAGACAGCCGCGGAGGGGACCCAGTACTTC.

This clonotype was seen a handful of times. The V call is TRBV7-2, the J call TRBJ2-1, with 8 positions matching TRBD1. The V gene end was trimmed by 5 bases and the J gene end by 3 bases; junction bases not matched to a gene: 6. The CDR3 runs to 15 residues. Per germline, CDR1 SGHTA and CDR2 FQGNSA. The CDR3 region is CASSRSGTGYNEQFF. The CDR3 bases are TGTGCCAGCAGCCGGTCGGGGACAGGCTACAATGAGCAGTTCTTC.

The rearrangement uses TRBV7-9 and TRBJ2-5; D gene uncertain. V was shortened by 2 bases and J by 1 base, with 11 bases between the two germline ends. The CDR3 has 15 amino acids. Germline CDR1 reads SEHNR; CDR2 reads FQNEAQ (reference sequence). The DNA of the CDR3 is TGTGCCAGCAGCTTAAACTATCCGAGCCAAGAGACCCAGTACTTC. Residues: CASSLNYPSQETQYF.

This clonotype was counted at least ten times. The chain couples TRBV3-1 to TRBJ2-5; D not resolved. The CDR3 has 13 residues. Germline V gives CDR1 LGHDT, CDR2 YNNKEL (reference sequence). Between the trimmed V and J ends, which lost 5 bases and 3 bases, there was a span of 10 bases. CDR3 in DNA: TGTGCCAGCAGCGACCGTGGCGAAGAGACCCAGTACTTC. Its protein product is CASSDRGEETQYF.

This clonotype has ten or more counts. The chain employs TRBV6-1 and TRBJ1-3; no clear D. In germline, CDR1 is MNHNS, CDR2 SASEGT. This CDR3 has 15 amino acids. V was trimmed by 7 bases and J by 0 bases, leaving 13 bases between them. CDR3 in amino acids: CASKTWAASGNTIYF. The CDR3 DNA follows: TGTGCCAGCAAAACCTGGGCGGCCTCTGGAAACACCATATATTTT.

This clonotype was detected once. One junction end does not reproduce the germline sequence, and a read error may be involved. The rearrangement joins TRBV19 to TRBJ2-1, with TRBD1 matching over 7 bases. Per germline, CDR1 LNHDA and CDR2 SQIVND (reference sequence). This CDR3 contains 14 residues. CDR3 DNA: TGTGCCAGTAGTAACCGGGACAGCTACAATGAGCAGCTCTTC. It codes for CASSNRDSYNEQLF.

This clonotype was observed a handful of times. The chain joins TRBV2 to TRBJ2-2; D possibly corresponds to TRBD2 (6 bases). V was shortened by 6 bases and J by 1 base, with 9 bases between the two germline ends. CDR3 length: 14 residues. Per the germline V gene, CDR1 is SNHLY and CDR2 is FYNNEI. This CDR3 reads CASRGLKNTGELFF. The CDR3 DNA sequence: TGTGCCAGCAGGGGACTTAAGAACACCGGGGAGCTGTTTTTT.

There are many counts of this clonotype. The CDR3 loop reads CSATGTAVGYNQPQHF. CDR3 DNA: TGCAGTGCTACCGGGACCGCGGTAGGGTACAATCAGCCCCAGCATTTT. The V and J genes are TRBV20-1 and TRBJ1-5, with D maybe TRBD1 (5 bases). The CDR3 length is 16 residues. Germline V gives CDR1 DFQATT, CDR2 SNEGSKA (reference sequence). Trimming pared 4 bases from V and 3 bases from J, leaving 19 bases between.

V is TRBV7-2 and J is TRBJ2-7; TRBD1 is a possible D gene (7 bases). Trimming removed 10 bases at V and 4 bases at J, with 11 bases between. Germline assignment: CDR1 SGHTA and CDR2 FQGNSA. The CDR3 totals 11 residues. DNA for the CDR3: TGTGCCACGGGGGACAGATACGAGCAGTACTTC. Translation: CATGDRYEQYF.

This clonotype was seen repeatedly, ten times or more. The genes are TRBV2 and TRBJ1-1; 7 nucleotides agree with TRBD1. The germline V gene has CDR1 SNHLY and CDR2 FYNNEI. J lost 1 base, V lost 6 bases, and 2 bases had no gene match. This CDR3 region has 13 residues. CDR3 bases: TGTGCCAGCAGGGGACAGTCGAACACTGAAGCTTTCTTT. This encodes CASRGQSNTEAFF.